This T cell receptor beta chain appears in the sequencing data of a study of low-dose radiotherapy and immunotherapy resistance in tumors. The overall study: Members of Cohort 2 were treated with 1 Gy per fraction every two weeks; their total was 13 Gy over 26 weeks. The treatment that patients received was intravenous nivolumab 240 mg every two weeks plus ipilimumab 1 mg/kg every six weeks.

Alpha and beta chains were covered, as first-strand cDNA relied on TRAV- and TRBV-specific primers. Amplification, which lasted about 20 PCR cycles, used a constant-region primer and V-primer adapter to amplify TCRs. TCRdb reprocessed the reads via MiXCR and lists one record per CDR3 protein. The sample contains 60,000 to 90,000 distinct CDR3 sequences, 30% to 40% of which appear only once. The time point denotes: before trial treatment. This clonotype was counted a few times. Looked up from germline, CDR1 is SGHNT and CDR2 is YYREEE (reference sequence). The V and J ends lost 0 bases and 10 bases respectively, with 13 bases between them. This CDR3 is 13 amino acids long.

V gene TRBV5-4 combines with J gene TRBJ2-5; possible D gene TRBD1, 5 bases. The TCR originated in a female donor with ovarian cancer. The sequenced sample was PBMCs, obtained before treatment. In DNA, the CDR3 is TGTGCCAGCAGCTTGGATCAGGGTTTGGGCCAGTACTTC. This encodes CASSLDQGLGQYF.